This TCR beta chain is from a study of cytomegalovirus exposure and HLA in healthy donors. Study-level results: A few CMV-associated chains were confirmed in vitro to be specific for CMV antigens. Rare TCR sequences dominated, though some public TCRs recurred in many donors.

On this clone itself: The antigen remains unidentified.

The CDR3 covers 10 residues. The V segment lost 6 bases and the J segment 9 bases; nucleotides outside the gene matches: 2. Germline-derived CDR1 and CDR2 are SGHRS and YFSETQ. Clones were read by immunoSEQ multiplex PCR, and TCRdb kept only the in-frame ones, dropping some. The sample yields some 150,000 clones, around 88% seen once. The sample comprised PBMCs. The receptor comes from a man younger than 30 in good health and CMV-seropositive. This chain connects TRBV5-1 to TRBJ1-1; 7 bases align to TRBD1. CDR3 amino acids: CASKDRQAFF. The DNA for the CDR3 is TGCGCCAGCAAGGACAGGCAAGCTTTCTTT.